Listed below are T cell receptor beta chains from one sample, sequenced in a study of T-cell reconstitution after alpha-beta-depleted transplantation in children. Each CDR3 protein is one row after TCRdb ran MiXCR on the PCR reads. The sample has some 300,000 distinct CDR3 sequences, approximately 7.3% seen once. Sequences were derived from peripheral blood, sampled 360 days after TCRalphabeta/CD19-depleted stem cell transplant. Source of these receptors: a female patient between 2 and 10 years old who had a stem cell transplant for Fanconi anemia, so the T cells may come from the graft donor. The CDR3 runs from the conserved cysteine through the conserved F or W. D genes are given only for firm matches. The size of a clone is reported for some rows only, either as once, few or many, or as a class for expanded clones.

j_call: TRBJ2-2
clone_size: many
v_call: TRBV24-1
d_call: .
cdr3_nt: TGTGCCACCAGTGATTTCGCCCTTAGGGATCTAATCAACACCGGGGAGCTGTTTTTT
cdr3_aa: CATSDFALRDLINTGELFF

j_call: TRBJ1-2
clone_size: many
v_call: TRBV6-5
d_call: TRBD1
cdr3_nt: TGTGCCAGCAGTTACTTCGAGGGGGCGCTTGGTGGCTACACCTTC
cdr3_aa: CASSYFEGALGGYTF

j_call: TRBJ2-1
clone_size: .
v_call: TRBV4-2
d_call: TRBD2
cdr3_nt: TGTGCCAGCAGCCAGGGGGACGGGACTAGCGAATACAATGAGCAGTTCTTC
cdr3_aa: CASSQGDGTSEYNEQFF

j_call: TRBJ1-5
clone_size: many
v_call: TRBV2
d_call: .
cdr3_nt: TGTGCCAGCAGTGAATTTCAGGGTAGAGGTCCCCAGCATTTT
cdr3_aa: CASSEFQGRGPQHF

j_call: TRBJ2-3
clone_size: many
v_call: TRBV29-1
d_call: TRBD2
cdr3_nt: TGCAGCGTTGATATTAGCGGGACTTACACAGATACGCAGTATTTT
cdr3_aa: CSVDISGTYTDTQYF

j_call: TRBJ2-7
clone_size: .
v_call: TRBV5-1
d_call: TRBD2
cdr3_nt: TGCGCCAGCAGCAAGACTAGCGGTCAATACGAGCAGTACTTC
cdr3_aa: CASSKTSGQYEQYF

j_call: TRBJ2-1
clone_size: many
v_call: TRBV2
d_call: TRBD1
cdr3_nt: TGTGCCAGCGGACGAGATGAGGGGGCTGCGTTCTTC
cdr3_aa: CASGRDEGAAFF

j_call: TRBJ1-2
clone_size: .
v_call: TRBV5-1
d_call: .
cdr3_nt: TGCGCCAGCAGCTTCGACGACGGACAGCTTGGCTACACCTTC
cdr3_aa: CASSFDDGQLGYTF

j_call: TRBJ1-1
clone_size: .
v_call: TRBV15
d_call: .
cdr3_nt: TGTGCCACCAGCAGAGTAGAGGGGATCATAGAAGCTTTCTTT
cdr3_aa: CATSRVEGIIEAFF

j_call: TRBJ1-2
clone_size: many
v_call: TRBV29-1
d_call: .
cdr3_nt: TGCAGCGTCCTGACCGCCGAGGCTTATAACTATGGCTACACCTTC
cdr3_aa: CSVLTAEAYNYGYTF

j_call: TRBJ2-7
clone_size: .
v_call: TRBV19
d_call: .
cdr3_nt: TGTGCCAGTAGTACTCACCCTCAAGCGAGGGGGAACGAGCAGTACTTC
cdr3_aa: CASSTHPQARGNEQYF